The 13 T cell receptor beta chains listed next were all sequenced from one sample in a study of blood T cell repertoires in COVID-19 (TCRdb year 2020). The library was made by the immunoSEQ multiplex PCR assay. Held by TCRdb, this immuneACCESS table contains in-frame sequences only and omits some clones. Under half of the omission traces to an unresolved V gene where checked; the cause of the rest is unknown. This sample holds roughly 230,000 clones; approximately 84% were observed only once. The top ten hold about 6.2% of the sample. The sample comprised PBMCs or T cells enriched from blood (not recorded which). The origin of the receptors is a woman between 50 and 59 years old who had been exposed to COVID-19.

The CDR3 sequence: CASSLGLTNNYGYTF. CDR3 bases: TGTGCCAGCAGCTTAGGGCTGACTAATAACTATGGCTACACCTTC. The chain recombines TRBV11-2 with TRBJ1-2; D is uncertain. V lost 1 base and J 1 base, leaving 10 bases between the germline ends. CDR1 and CDR2 (germline): SGHAT, FQNNGV. CDR3 size: 15 residues.

The gene calls are TRBV28 and TRBJ1-5, with a possible D match to TRBD1 (5 bases). Trimming removed 3 bases from V and 0 bases from J, with 9 bases in between. This CDR3 is 15 amino acids long. Germline V CDR1 and CDR2: MDHEN, SYDVKM. As DNA, the CDR3 is TGTGCCAGCAGTTTCGGTGGGGCTAGCAATCAGCCCCAGCATTTT. Protein product: CASSFGGASNQPQHF.

V is TRBV19 and J is TRBJ2-2; 10 nucleotides match TRBD1. The CDR3 covers 16 residues. V was clipped by 2 bases and J by 6 bases; unmatched bases: 6. Germline CDR1 is LNHDA and CDR2 is SQIVND (reference sequence). CDR3 nucleotides: TGTGCCAGTAGTATATGGACAGGGGGATTAGCCGGGGAGCTGTTTTTT. Translation gives CASSIWTGGLAGELFF.

The V gene is TRBV4-1, the J gene TRBJ1-1, with TRBD1 identical over 8 bases. CDR3 length: 15 amino acids. CDR1 MGHRA and CDR2 YSYEKL come from the germline V gene. The V gene end was trimmed by 4 bases and the J gene end by 7 bases; junction bases not matched to a gene: 11. CDR3 DNA: TGCGCCAGCAGCCTAACCGATCCAGGGGGCTATGAAGCTTTCTTT. This sequence encodes CASSLTDPGGYEAFF.

J is TRBJ1-1 and V is TRBV19; 10 nucleotides agree with TRBD1. Germline-derived CDR1 and CDR2 are LNHDA and SQIVND (reference sequence). The CDR3 has 16 residues. V dropped 3 bases and J dropped 3; count of bases not matched to a gene: 7. CDR3 region: CASSMRSGTGDTEAFF. In DNA, the CDR3 is TGTGCCAGTAGTATGAGATCAGGGACAGGGGACACTGAAGCTTTCTTT.

The chain combines TRBV18 with TRBJ2-1; D remains unclear. The CDR3 has 13 amino acids. Germline-derived CDR1 and CDR2 are KGHSH and LQKENI. The V end lost 1 base, the J end lost 4 bases, and 5 bases lay between the germline ends. This chain's CDR3 is CASSPQEYNEQFF. As DNA, the CDR3 is TGTGCCAGCTCACCACAGGAGTACAATGAGCAGTTCTTC.

Points on this clone: Within the sample, other DNA sequences also encode this same CDR3. This CDR3 reads CASSLAGNTEAFF. CDR3 nucleotide sequence: TGCGCCAGCAGCTTGGCAGGGAACACTGAAGCTTTCTTT. J is TRBJ1-1 and V is TRBV5-1; D is ambiguous. The CDR3 runs 13 residues. V lost 0 bases to trimming and J lost 1 base, with 4 bases between them. Germline CDR1 SGHRS, CDR2 YFSETQ.

This chain uses TRBV19 with TRBJ1-2; 7 bases fit TRBD1. CDR1 is LNHDA, CDR2 SQIVND, per germline (reference sequence). There are 13 residues in the CDR3. The trim removed 5 bases at V and 4 bases at J, leaving 4 bases unmatched. CDR3 nucleotides: TGTGCCAGTAGTCCCTGGGACAGCTATGGCTACACCTTC. It translates to CASSPWDSYGYTF.

The J gene is TRBJ1-4, the V gene TRBV6-4; D is unclear. The V end lost 5 bases, the J end lost 7 bases, and 11 bases lay between the germline ends. This CDR3 contains 13 residues. Germline V lookup: CDR1 MRHNA, CDR2 SNTAGT. The CDR3 here is CASSPSEGEKLFF. CDR3 nucleotides: TGTGCCAGCAGTCCCAGTGAGGGTGAAAAACTGTTTTTT.

This rearrangement joins TRBV19 to TRBJ1-3, with 7 positions matching TRBD1. The CDR3 runs to 16 residues. The germline V gene encodes CDR1 LNHDA and CDR2 SQIVND (reference sequence). J lost 4 bases, V lost 5 bases, and 11 bases had no gene match. CDR3: CASSPTLRGSGNTIYF. Written as DNA, the CDR3 is TGTGCCAGTAGTCCGACCCTCAGGGGGAGCGGAAACACCATATATTTT.

As concerns this clone: This specimen includes other DNA sequences encoding the same CDR3. The chain recombines TRBV18 with TRBJ1-1; 7 bases agree with TRBD1. CDR1 KGHSH and CDR2 LQKENI come from the germline V gene. The CDR3 is 14 amino acids. After removal of 3 bases from V and 0 bases from J, the junction contained 1 base not matched to a gene. CDR3 DNA: TGTGCCAGCTCACCGACAGGGCTGAACACTGAAGCTTTCTTT. The encoded protein is CASSPTGLNTEAFF.

The chain links TRBV4-1 to TRBJ1-2, with 7 bases aligning to TRBD1. The CDR3 loop spans 15 amino acids. Germline loops: CDR1 MGHRA, CDR2 YSYEKL. The J segment lost 8 bases and the V segment lost 1 base, leaving 10 bases of the junction unmatched. Here the CDR3 reads CASSQAPGTEYGYTF. In DNA form, the CDR3 reads TGCGCCAGCAGCCAAGCCCCGGGGACAGAGTACGGCTACACCTTC.

This clone is a singleton in its sample. This rearrangement joins TRBV7-2 to TRBJ2-3; D perhaps matches TRBD1 (6 bases). This CDR3 comprises 14 residues. Trimming shortened V by 4 bases and J by 4 bases, and 12 bases separated the two germline ends. Germline V gives CDR1 SGHTA, CDR2 FQGNSA. The CDR3 is CASSSPEGADTQYF. CDR3 DNA sequence: TGTGCCAGCAGCTCCCCCGAGGGGGCAGATACGCAGTATTTT.